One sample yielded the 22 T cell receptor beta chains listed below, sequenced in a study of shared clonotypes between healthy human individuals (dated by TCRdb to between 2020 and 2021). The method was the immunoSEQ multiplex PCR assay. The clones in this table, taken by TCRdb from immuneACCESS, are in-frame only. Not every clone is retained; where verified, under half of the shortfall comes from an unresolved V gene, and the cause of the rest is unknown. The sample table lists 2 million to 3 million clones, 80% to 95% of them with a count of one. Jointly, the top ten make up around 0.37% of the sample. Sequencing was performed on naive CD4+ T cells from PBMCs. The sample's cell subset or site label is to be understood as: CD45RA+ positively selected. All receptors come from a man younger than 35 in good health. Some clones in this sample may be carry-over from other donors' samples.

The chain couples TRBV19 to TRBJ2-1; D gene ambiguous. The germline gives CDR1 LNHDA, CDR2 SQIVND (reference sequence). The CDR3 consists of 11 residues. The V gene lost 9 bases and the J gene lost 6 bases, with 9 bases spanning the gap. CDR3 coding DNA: TGTGCCAGCCGACTCACCAATGAGCAGTTCTTC. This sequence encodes CASRLTNEQFF.

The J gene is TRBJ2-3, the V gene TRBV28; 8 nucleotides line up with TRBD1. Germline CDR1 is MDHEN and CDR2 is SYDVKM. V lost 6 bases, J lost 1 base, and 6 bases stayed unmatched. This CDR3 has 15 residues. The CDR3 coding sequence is TGTGCCAGCAGCACAGGGGGTAGAGGCACAGATACGCAGTATTTT. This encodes CASSTGGRGTDTQYF.

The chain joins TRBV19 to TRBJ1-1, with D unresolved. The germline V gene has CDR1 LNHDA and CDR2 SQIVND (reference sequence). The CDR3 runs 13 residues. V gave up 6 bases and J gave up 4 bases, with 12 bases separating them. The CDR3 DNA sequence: TGTGCCAGTAGATTGGACGTGGCCACTGAAGCTTTCTTT. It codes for CASRLDVATEAFF.

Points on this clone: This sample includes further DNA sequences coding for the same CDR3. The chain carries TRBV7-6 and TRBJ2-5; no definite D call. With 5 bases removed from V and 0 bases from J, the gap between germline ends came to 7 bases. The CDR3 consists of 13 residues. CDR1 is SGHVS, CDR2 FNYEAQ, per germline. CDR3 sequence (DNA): TGTGCCAGCAGCCTAGGGAACCAAGAGACCCAGTACTTC. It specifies CASSLGNQETQYF.

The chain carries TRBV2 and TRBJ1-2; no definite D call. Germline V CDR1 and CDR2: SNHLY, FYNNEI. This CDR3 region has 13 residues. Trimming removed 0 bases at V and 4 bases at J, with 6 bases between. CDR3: CASSEAVAYGYTF. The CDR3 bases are TGTGCCAGCAGTGAAGCGGTCGCCTATGGCTACACCTTC. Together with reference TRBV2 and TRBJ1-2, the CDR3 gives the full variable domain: EPEVTQTPSHQVTQMGQEVILRCVPISNHLYFYWYRQILGQKVEFLVSFYNNEISEKSEIFDDQFSVERPDGSNFTLKIRSTKLEDSAMYFCASSEAVAYGYTFGSGTRLTVV.

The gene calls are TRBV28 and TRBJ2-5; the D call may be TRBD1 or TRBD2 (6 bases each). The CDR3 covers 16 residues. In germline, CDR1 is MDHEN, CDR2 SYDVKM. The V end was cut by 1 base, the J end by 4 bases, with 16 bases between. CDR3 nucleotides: TGTGCCAGCAGTTTATCAGGGGCCGGGGGCACAGAGACCCAGTACTTC. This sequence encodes CASSLSGAGGTETQYF.

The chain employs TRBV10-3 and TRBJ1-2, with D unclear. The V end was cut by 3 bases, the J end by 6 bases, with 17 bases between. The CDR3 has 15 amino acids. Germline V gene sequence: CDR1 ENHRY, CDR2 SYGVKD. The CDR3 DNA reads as TGTGCCATCAGTGAAGGGTCGACCGACATCAATGGCTACACCTTC. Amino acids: CAISEGSTDINGYTF.

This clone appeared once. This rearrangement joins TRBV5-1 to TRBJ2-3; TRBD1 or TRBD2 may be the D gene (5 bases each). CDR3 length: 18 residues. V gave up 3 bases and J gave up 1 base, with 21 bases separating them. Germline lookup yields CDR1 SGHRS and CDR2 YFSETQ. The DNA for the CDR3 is TGCGCCAGCAGCTATAGCCCCCGGGGTAGGGGAGGCACAGATACGCAGTATTTT. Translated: CASSYSPRGRGGTDTQYF.

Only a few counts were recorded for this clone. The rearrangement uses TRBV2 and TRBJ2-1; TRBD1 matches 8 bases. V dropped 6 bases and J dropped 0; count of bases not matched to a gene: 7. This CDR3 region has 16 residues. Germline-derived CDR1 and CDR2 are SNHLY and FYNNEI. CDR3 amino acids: CASSKGQEASYNEQFF. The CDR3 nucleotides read TGTGCCAGCAGCAAGGGACAGGAAGCCTCCTACAATGAGCAGTTCTTC.

The CDR3 here is CASNTKGATNEKLFF. The CDR3 DNA is TGTGCCAGCAACACTAAGGGGGCAACTAATGAAAAACTGTTTTTT. The chain is built from TRBV28 and TRBJ1-4; the D gene is possibly TRBD1 (6 bases). CDR1 and CDR2 (germline): MDHEN, SYDVKM. The CDR3 spans 15 residues. V lost 7 bases, J lost 0 bases, and 12 bases lay in between.

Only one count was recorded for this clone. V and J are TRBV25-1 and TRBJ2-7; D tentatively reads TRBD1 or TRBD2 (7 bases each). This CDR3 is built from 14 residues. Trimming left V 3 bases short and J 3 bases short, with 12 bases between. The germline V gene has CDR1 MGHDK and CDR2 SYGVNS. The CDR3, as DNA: TGTGCCAGCAGTGATACCAGGGGGGGCTACGAGCAGTACTTC. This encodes CASSDTRGGYEQYF.

DNA of the CDR3: TGTGCCAGCAGTTTAACCCGGACAGGTGCTAGCACAGATACGCAGTATTTT. It codes for CASSLTRTGASTDTQYF. The J gene is TRBJ2-3, the V gene TRBV28, with 7 nucleotides matching TRBD1. Trimming cost V 2 bases and J 0 bases; bases outside gene matches: 8. Germline V CDR1 and CDR2: MDHEN, SYDVKM. The CDR3 extends over 17 amino acids.

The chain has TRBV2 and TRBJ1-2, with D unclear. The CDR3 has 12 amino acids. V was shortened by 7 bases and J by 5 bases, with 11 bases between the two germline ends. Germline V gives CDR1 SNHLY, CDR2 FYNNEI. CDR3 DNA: TGTGCCAGCATGAGGGCGGTTTATGGCTACACCTTC. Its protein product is CASMRAVYGYTF.

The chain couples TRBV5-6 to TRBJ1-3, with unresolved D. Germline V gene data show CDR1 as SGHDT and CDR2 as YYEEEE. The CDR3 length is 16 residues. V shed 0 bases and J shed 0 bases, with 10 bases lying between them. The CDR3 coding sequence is TGTGCCAGCAGCTTGGGACCGACCAACTCTGGAAACACCATATATTTT. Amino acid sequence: CASSLGPTNSGNTIYF.

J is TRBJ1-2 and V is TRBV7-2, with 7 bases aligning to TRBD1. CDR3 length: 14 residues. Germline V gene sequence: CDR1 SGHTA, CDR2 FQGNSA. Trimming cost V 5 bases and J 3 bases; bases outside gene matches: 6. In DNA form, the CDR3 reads TGTGCCAGCAGCCTCCGGGACAGCTACTATGGCTACACCTTC. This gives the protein CASSLRDSYYGYTF.

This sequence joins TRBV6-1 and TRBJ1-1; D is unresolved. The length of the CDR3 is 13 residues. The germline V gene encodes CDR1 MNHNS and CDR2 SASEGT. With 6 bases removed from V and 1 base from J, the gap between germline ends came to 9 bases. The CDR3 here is CASRTDGNTEAFF. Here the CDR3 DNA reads TGTGCCAGCAGGACGGACGGGAACACTGAAGCTTTCTTT.

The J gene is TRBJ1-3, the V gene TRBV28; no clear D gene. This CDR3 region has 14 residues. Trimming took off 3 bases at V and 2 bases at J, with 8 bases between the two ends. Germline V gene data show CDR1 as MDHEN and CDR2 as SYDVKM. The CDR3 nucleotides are TGTGCCAGCAGTTTTAGTTGGGCTGGAAACACCATATATTTT. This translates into CASSFSWAGNTIYF.

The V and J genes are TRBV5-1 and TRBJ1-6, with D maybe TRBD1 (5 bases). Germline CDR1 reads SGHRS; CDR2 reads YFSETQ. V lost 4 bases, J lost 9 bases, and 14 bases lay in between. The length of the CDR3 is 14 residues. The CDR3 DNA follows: TGCGCCAGCAGCCCCCCCGGGGACTCTTCACCCCTCCACTTT. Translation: CASSPPGDSSPLHF.

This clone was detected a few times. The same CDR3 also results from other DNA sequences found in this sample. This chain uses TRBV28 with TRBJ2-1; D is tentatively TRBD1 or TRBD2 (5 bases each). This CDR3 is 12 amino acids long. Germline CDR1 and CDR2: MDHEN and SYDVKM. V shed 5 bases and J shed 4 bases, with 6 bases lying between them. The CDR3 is CASSGTYNEQFF. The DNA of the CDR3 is TGTGCCAGCAGTGGGACGTACAATGAGCAGTTCTTC.

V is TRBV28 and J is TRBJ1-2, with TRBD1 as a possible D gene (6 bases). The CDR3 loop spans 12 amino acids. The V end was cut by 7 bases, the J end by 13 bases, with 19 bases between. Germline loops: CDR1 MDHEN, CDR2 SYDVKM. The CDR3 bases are TGTGCCAGCACCCGAGGGATCACAGGGCTCACCTTC. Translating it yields CASTRGITGLTF.

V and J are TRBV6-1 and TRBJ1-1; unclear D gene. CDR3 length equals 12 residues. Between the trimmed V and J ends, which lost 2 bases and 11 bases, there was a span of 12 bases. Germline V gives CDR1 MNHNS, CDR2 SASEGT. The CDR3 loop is CASSEQAPGAFF. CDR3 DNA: TGTGCCAGCAGTGAACAGGCCCCGGGCGCTTTCTTT.

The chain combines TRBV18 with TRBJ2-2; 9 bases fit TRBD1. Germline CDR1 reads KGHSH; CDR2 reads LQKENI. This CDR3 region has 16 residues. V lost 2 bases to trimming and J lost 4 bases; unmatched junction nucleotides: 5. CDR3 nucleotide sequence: TGTGCCAGCTCACCAAAGGGACAGGGAATCACCGGGGAGCTGTTTTTT. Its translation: CASSPKGQGITGELFF. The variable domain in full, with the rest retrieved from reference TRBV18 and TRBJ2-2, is NAGVMQNPRHLVRRRGQEARLRCSPMKGHSHVYWYRQLPEEGLKFMVYLQKENIIDESGMPKERFSAEFPKEGPSILRIQQVVRGDSAAYFCASSPKGQGITGELFFGEGSRLTVL.